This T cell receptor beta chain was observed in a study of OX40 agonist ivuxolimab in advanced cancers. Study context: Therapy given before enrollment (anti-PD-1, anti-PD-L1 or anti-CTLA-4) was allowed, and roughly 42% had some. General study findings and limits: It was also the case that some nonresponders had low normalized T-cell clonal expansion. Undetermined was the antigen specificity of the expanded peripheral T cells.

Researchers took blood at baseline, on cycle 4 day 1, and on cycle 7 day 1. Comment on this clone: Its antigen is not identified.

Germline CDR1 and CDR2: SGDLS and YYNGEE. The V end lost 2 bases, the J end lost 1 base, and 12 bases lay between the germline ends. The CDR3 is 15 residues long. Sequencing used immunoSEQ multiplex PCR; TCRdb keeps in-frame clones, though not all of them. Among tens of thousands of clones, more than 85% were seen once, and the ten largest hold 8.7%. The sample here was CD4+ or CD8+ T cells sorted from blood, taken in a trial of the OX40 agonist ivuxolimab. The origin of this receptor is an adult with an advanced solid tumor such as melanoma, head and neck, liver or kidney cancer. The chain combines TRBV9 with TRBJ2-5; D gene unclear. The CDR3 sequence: CASSVEPDSQETQYF. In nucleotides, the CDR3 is TGTGCCAGCAGCGTTGAGCCAGACTCCCAAGAGACCCAGTACTTC.